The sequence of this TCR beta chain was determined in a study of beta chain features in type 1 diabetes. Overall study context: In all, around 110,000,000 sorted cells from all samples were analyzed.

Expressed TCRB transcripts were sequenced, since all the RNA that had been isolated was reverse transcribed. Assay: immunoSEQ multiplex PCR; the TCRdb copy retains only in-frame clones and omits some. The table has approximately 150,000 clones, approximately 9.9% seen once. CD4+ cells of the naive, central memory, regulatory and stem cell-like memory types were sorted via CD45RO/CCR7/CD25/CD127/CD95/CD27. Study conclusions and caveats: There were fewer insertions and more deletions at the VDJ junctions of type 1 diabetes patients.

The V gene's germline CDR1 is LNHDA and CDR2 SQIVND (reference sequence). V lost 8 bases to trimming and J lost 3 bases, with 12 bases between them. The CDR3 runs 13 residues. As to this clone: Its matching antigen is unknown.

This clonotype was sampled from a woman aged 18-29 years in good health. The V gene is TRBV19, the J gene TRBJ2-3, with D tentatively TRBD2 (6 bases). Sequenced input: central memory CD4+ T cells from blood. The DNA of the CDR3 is TGTGCCAGTGCGCTCGGGAGAACAGATACGCAGTATTTT. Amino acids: CASALGRTDTQYF.